This T cell receptor beta chain comes out of a study of blood T cell repertoires in COVID-19. In the study overall: Samples came from the United States, Italy and Spain, spanning acute and convalescent COVID-19. PBMCs, B-cell-depleted T cells, or T cells provided the cDNA or gDNA that made up the material.

Original analysis: It was from reference gene primer amplification that nucleated cell counts were estimated. Clones were read by immunoSEQ multiplex PCR, and TCRdb kept only the in-frame ones, dropping some. V, J and clone size derive from that table, while D and trimming were established from the DNA sequence. The table has some 200,000 clones, approximately 87% seen once. This clone was detected only once. The V and J ends lost 3 bases and 5 bases respectively, with 10 bases between them. Germline V gene sequence: CDR1 MRHNA, CDR2 SNTAGT. The CDR3 runs to 14 residues. Sequenced: peripheral blood. This sequence originates from a woman aged 45-59 years with acute or convalescent COVID-19. The chain couples TRBV6-4 to TRBJ2-2; D might be TRBD2 (6 bases). The CDR3 bases are TGTGCCAGCAGTGAGATTGGGGGGACCGGGGAGCTGTTTTTT. Translating gives CASSEIGGTGELFF.